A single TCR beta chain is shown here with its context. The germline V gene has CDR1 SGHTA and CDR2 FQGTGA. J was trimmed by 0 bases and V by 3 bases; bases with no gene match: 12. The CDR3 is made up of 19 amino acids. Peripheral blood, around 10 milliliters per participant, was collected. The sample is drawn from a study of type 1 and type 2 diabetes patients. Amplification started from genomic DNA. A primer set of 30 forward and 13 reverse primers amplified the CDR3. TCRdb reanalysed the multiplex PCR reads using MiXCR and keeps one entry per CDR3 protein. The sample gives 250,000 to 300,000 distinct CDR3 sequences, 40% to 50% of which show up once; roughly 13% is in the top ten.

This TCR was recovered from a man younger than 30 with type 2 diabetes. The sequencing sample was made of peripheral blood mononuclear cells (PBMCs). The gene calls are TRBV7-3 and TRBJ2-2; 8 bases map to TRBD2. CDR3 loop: CASSLTAATSATNTGELFF. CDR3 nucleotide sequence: TGTGCCAGCAGCTTGACAGCCGCGACTAGCGCCACGAACACCGGGGAGCTGTTTTTT.